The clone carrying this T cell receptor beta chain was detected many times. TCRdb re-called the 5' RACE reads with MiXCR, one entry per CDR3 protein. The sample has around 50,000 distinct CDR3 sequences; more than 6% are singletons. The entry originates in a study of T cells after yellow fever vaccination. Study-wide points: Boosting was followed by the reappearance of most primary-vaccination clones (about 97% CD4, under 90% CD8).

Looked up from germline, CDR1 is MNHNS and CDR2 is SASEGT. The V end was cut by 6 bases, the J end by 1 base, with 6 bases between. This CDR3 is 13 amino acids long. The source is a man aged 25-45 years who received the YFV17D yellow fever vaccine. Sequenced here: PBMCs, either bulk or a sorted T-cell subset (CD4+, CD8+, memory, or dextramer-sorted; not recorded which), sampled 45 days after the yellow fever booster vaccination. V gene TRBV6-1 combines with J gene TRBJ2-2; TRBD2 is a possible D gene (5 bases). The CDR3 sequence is CASRTRNTGELFF. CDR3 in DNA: TGTGCCAGCAGAACTAGGAACACCGGGGAGCTGTTTTTT.